Below are 2 T cell receptor beta chains sequenced from a single sample in a study of blood T cells in healthy people across ages. For the second PCR, which ran for about 6 to 11 cycles, a sample-barcoded 5' primer and a J-beta primer mix were used. TCRdb passed the 5' RACE reads through MiXCR, listing each CDR3 protein once. The table records about 670,000 distinct CDR3 sequences, roughly 43% of them present only once. The sequencing sample was made of blood. The receptor set was obtained from a man of 80 years or more in good health.

In its sample, this clonotype was seen many times. J is TRBJ2-5 and V is TRBV20-1, with D perhaps matching TRBD2 (6 bases). V shed 6 bases and J shed 3 bases, with 11 bases lying between them. The CDR3 has 12 amino acids. CDR1 DFQATT and CDR2 SNEGSKA come from the germline V gene (reference sequence). CDR3 bases: TGCAGTGCCCTTAGGAGGGAAGAGACCCAGTACTTC. Residues: CSALRREETQYF.

The chain combines TRBV2 with TRBJ2-7; tentative D call: TRBD1 (6 bases). Germline V gene sequence: CDR1 SNHLY, CDR2 FYNNEI. The CDR3 sequence is 13 residues long. V shed 6 bases and J shed 5 bases, with 14 bases lying between them. The CDR3, as DNA: TGTGCCAGCAGCCTATATGGACAGAACGAGCAGTACTTC. This gives the protein CASSLYGQNEQYF.